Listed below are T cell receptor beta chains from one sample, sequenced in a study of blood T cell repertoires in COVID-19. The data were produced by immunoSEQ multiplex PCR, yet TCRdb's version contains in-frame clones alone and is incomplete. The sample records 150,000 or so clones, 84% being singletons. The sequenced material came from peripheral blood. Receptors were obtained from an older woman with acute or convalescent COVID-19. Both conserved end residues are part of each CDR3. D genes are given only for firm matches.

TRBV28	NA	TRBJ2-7	CASSFIHEQYF
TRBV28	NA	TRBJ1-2	CASSFRQFYGYTF
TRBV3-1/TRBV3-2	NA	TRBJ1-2	CASSSGEYGYTF
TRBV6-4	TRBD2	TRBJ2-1	CASSEKRECYRFF
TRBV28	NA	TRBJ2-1	CASSSKPDNEQFF
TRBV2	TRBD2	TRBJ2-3	CASSPPGGETDTQYF
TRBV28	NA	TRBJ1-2	CASSNTVNPYGYTF
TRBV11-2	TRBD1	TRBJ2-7	CASSKGQGAYEQYF
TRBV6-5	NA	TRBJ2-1	CASTGQSSYNEQFF
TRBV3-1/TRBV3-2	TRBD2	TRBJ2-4	CASSQFASGGGWYF
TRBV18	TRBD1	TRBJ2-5	CASSDRTGEGTQYF
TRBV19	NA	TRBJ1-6	CASRKQGGNSPLHF
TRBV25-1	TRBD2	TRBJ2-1	CASIAGANNEQFF
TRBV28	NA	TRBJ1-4	CASSPLQDPRKLFF
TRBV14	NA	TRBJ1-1	CASSQGPNSPNTEAFF
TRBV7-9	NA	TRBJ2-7	CASSLGTVLEQYF
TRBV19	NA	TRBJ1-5	CASFLRSRVNQPQHF
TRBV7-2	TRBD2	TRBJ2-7	CASSYTSGSLDEQYF
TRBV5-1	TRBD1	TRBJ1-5	CASSLRPTGQNSNQPQHF
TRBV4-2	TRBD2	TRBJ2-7	CASSQDLRTSLKEQYF
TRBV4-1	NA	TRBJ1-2	CASSQERGLGGYTF
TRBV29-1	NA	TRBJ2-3	CSVGGRGLNTQYF
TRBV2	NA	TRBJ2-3	CASSPLESTDTQYF
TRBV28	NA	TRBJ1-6	CASKVVGTYNSPLHF
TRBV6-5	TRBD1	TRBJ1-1	CASYATGGATEAFF
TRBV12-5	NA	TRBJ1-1	CASGAGRFQAFF
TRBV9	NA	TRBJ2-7	CASSVDRSSYEQYF
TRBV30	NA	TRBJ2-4	CAWSVARDIQYF
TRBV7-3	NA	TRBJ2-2	CASSLTGNTGELFF
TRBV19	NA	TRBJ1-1	CASSGRDSPSEAFF
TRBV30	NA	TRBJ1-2	CAWRTGSNYGYTF
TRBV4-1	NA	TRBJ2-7	CASSQGIGPRDEQYF
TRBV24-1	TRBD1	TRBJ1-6	CATSDIRDRDNSPLHF
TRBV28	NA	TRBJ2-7	CASSLGGEQYF
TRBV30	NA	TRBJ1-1	CAWSGTDLVAFF
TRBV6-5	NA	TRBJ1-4	CASTQRGGPNEKLFF
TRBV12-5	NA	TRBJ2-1	CASARGLNNEQFF
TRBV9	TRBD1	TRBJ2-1	CASSLRDSPNEQFF
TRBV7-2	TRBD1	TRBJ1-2	CASSQTGDLGGYTF
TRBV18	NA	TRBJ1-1	CASSPIAGTSEAFF
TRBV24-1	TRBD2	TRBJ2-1	CATSDPSGGISYNEQFF